A selection of T cell receptor beta chains follows, all from one sample in a study of shared T cell receptors in the human thymus. The protocol was immunoSEQ multiplex PCR, while the TCRdb copy is restricted to in-frame clones and leaves out a portion. The table lists hundreds of thousands of clones, 80% to 90% of them singletons. The same data also went into a second study, on human thymus T cells.

Specimen: thymocytes. These receptors originate from a boy under three years old with a congenital heart defect. CDR3s include the opening cysteine and the closing phenylalanine or tryptophan. The D gene is left open where the match is weak. Clone size, where shown, is once, few, many, or a class for clones that have expanded.

CDR3,DNA,size,J,D,V
CASSSNGTFAFF,TGTGCCAGCAGCTCCAACGGGACATTTGCTTTCTTT,NA,TRBJ1-1,NA,TRBV7-4
CASRCRDRVNYGYTF,TGTGCCAGCAGATGCCGGGACAGGGTAAACTATGGCTACACCTTC,NA,TRBJ1-2,TRBD1,TRBV6-5
CASSPQAGGVDGELFF,TGTGCCAGCTCACCTCAGGCAGGGGGCGTTGACGGGGAGCTGTTTTTT,NA,TRBJ2-2,TRBD1,TRBV18
CASRLQGGGSYEQYF,TGTGCCAGCAGATTACAGGGGGGGGGATCCTACGAGCAGTACTTC,once,TRBJ2-7,NA,TRBV6-5
CATSRLAGGPEQYF,TGTGCCACCAGCAGACTAGCGGGAGGCCCCGAGCAGTACTTC,NA,TRBJ2-7,TRBD2,TRBV15
CASSLGGAREYADTQYF,TGTGCCAGCAGTTTAGGGGGAGCGCGGGAGTACGCAGATACGCAGTATTTT,once,TRBJ2-3,TRBD2,TRBV27
CASSWADTQYF,TGTGCCAGCAGTTGGGCCGATACGCAGTATTTT,NA,TRBJ2-3,NA,TRBV27
CASSPGQGAYEQYF,TGTGCCAGCAGCCCGGGACAGGGGGCCTACGAGCAGTACTTC,NA,TRBJ2-7,TRBD1,TRBV7-9
CASSQTGLDSNQPQHF,TGCGCCAGCAGCCAAACAGGGTTGGATAGCAATCAGCCCCAGCATTTT,NA,TRBJ1-5,NA,TRBV4-3
CASSLPGLAVDTQYF,TGCGCCAGCAGCCTGCCGGGACTAGCGGTGGATACGCAGTATTTT,once,TRBJ2-3,TRBD2,TRBV5-1
CASSPGVANPSTDTQYF,TGTGCCAGCAGCCCTGGTGTAGCGAACCCTAGCACAGATACGCAGTATTTT,NA,TRBJ2-3,NA,TRBV27
CASTPQGGLSGANVLTF,TGTGCCAGCACACCACAGGGGGGGCTCTCTGGGGCCAACGTCCTGACTTTC,NA,TRBJ2-6,NA,TRBV28
CASSLEAGLVTQYF,TGTGCCAGCAGTTTAGAGGCAGGGTTAGTGACCCAGTACTTC,once,TRBJ2-5,NA,TRBV28
CASSQEPTYTGELFF,TGCGCCAGCAGCCAAGAACCAACTTACACCGGGGAGCTGTTTTTT,NA,TRBJ2-2,NA,TRBV4-3
CASSFNGYEQYF,TGTGCCAGCAGTTTTAACGGCTACGAGCAGTACTTC,NA,TRBJ2-7,NA,TRBV27
CASSRIHDRGRNQPQHF,TGTGCCAGCAGTCGAATCCATGACAGGGGGCGAAATCAGCCCCAGCATTTT,few,TRBJ1-5,TRBD1,TRBV28
CATSGYRNNNYGYTF,TGTGCCACCAGCGGATACAGGAATAACAACTATGGCTACACCTTC,NA,TRBJ1-2,NA,TRBV15
CSVWTSGSTDTQYF,TGCAGCGTGTGGACTAGCGGTAGCACAGATACGCAGTATTTT,NA,TRBJ2-3,TRBD2,TRBV29-1
CASSERDNTDTQYF,TGTGCCAGCAGTGAGAGGGATAACACAGATACGCAGTATTTT,NA,TRBJ2-3,NA,TRBV6-1
CASSTPPSGRLYEQYF,TGTGCCAGCAGTACCCCTCCTAGCGGGCGACTCTACGAGCAGTACTTC,NA,TRBJ2-7,TRBD2,TRBV6-6
CASNERDRGPTDTQYF,TGTGCCAGCAACGAGCGGGACAGGGGTCCCACAGATACGCAGTATTTT,NA,TRBJ2-3,TRBD1,TRBV7-9
CASRFRTGGANTEAFF,TGTGCCAGCAGATTTAGGACAGGGGGCGCGAACACTGAAGCTTTCTTT,NA,TRBJ1-1,TRBD1,TRBV5-4
CASSLVRAGNLQETQYF,TGTGCCAGCAGCTTAGTGAGGGCGGGGAACCTCCAAGAGACCCAGTACTTC,NA,TRBJ2-5,NA,TRBV7-2
CASRLAGEYEQYF,TGTGCCTCTAGACTAGCGGGAGAATACGAGCAGTACTTC,NA,TRBJ2-7,TRBD2,TRBV10-3
CASSPYGLAGDNTGELFF,TGTGCCAGCTCACCCTACGGACTAGCGGGGGACAACACCGGGGAGCTGTTTTTT,NA,TRBJ2-2,TRBD2,TRBV18
CASSHFGQNSYNEQFF,TGTGCCAGCAGCCACTTCGGACAAAACTCCTACAATGAGCAGTTCTTC,once,TRBJ2-1,NA,TRBV14
CASSSGSGTGNTEAFF,TGTGCCAGCAGCTCAGGTTCCGGGACAGGTAACACTGAAGCTTTCTTT,NA,TRBJ1-1,TRBD1,TRBV7-9
CASSKTGTAPYEQYF,TGTGCCAGCAGTAAGACCGGGACAGCACCTTACGAGCAGTACTTC,NA,TRBJ2-7,TRBD1,TRBV5-8
CATRVEGADQPQHF,TGTGCCACTCGTGTGGAGGGGGCGGATCAGCCCCAGCATTTT,NA,TRBJ1-5,TRBD1,TRBV10-3
CASSTGGEMNTEAFF,TGTGCCAGCAGTACAGGGGGGGAGATGAACACTGAAGCTTTCTTT,few,TRBJ1-1,TRBD1,TRBV7-3
CASSQERDRPREQYF,TGTGCCAGCAGCCAAGAGCGGGACCGCCCTAGGGAGCAGTACTTC,NA,TRBJ2-7,NA,TRBV14
CASSTQGTEKRLNYGYTF,TGTGCCAGCAGCACCCAAGGGACAGAGAAGCGACTTAACTATGGCTACACCTTC,NA,TRBJ1-2,TRBD1,TRBV7-8
CASSVRAGTSGGRSYEQYF,TGTGCCAGCAGCGTAAGAGCCGGGACTAGCGGGGGGAGGTCTTACGAGCAGTACTTC,NA,TRBJ2-7,TRBD2,TRBV9
CASSQVGDRHQPQHF,TGTGCCAGCAGCCAAGTAGGGGACAGACATCAGCCCCAGCATTTT,NA,TRBJ1-5,TRBD1,TRBV4-2
CASTLGGRVDEQYF,TGTGCCAGCACCCTGGGCGGGAGGGTCGACGAGCAGTACTTC,NA,TRBJ2-7,TRBD2,TRBV28
CASSPAFARGGIDTQYF,TGTGCCAGCAGCCCTGCATTTGCCCGGGGGGGTATAGATACGCAGTATTTT,NA,TRBJ2-3,TRBD2,TRBV14
CASSPHDWTVMNTEAFF,TGTGCCAGCAGCCCCCACGATTGGACAGTAATGAACACTGAAGCTTTCTTT,NA,TRBJ1-1,NA,TRBV14
CAWSPKTSGGTDTQYF,TGTGCCTGGAGTCCAAAGACTAGCGGGGGCACAGATACGCAGTATTTT,once,TRBJ2-3,TRBD2,TRBV30
CASSPKQLTPAISYEQYF,TGTGCCAGCAGCCCTAAACAGCTAACTCCGGCGATCTCCTACGAGCAGTACTTC,once,TRBJ2-7,NA,TRBV4-2
CASSFDFSERYSSYEQYF,TGTGCCAGCAGCTTTGATTTCAGTGAGCGGTACTCATCCTACGAGCAGTACTTC,NA,TRBJ2-7,NA,TRBV7-9
CASSFFAGKSPYEQYF,TGCGCCAGCAGCTTTTTTGCCGGGAAAAGCCCCTACGAGCAGTACTTC,NA,TRBJ2-7,NA,TRBV5-1
CASNSGRTEAFF,TGTGCCAGCAACAGCGGCAGAACCGAAGCTTTCTTT,NA,TRBJ1-1,NA,TRBV5-6
CASSFREDGSSYNSPLHF,TGTGCCAGCAGCTTTCGGGAGGACGGGAGCTCCTATAATTCACCCCTCCACTTT,NA,TRBJ1-6,NA,TRBV7-2
CASSPIDRIGGCTF,TGTGCCAGCAGTCCAATCGACCGGATTGGAGGCTGCACCTTC,NA,TRBJ1-2,NA,TRBV27
CASSLGGGAVDTEAFF,TGCGCCAGCAGCTTGGGAGGAGGGGCGGTGGACACTGAAGCTTTCTTT,NA,TRBJ1-1,NA,TRBV5-1
CSVDRAEHYGYTF,TGCAGCGTGGACAGGGCTGAGCACTATGGCTACACCTTC,NA,TRBJ1-2,TRBD1,TRBV29-1
CAWSVGEGSQPQHF,TGTGCCTGGAGTGTGGGGGAGGGGTCTCAGCCCCAGCATTTT,NA,TRBJ1-5,NA,TRBV30
CASSVASRGRREKLFF,TGTGCCAGCAGCGTAGCTTCCAGGGGGCGGAGAGAAAAACTGTTTTTT,NA,TRBJ1-4,TRBD1,TRBV7-2
CASILSRTEAFF,TGTGCCAGCATCCTGTCCCGCACTGAAGCTTTCTTT,NA,TRBJ1-1,NA,TRBV2
CAWSVLAGGGNEQFF,TGTGCCTGGAGTGTACTAGCGGGAGGGGGCAATGAGCAGTTCTTC,NA,TRBJ2-1,TRBD2,TRBV30
CASSALGGTSLYEQFF,TGTGCCAGCAGCGCCCTCGGGGGGACTAGCCTTTACGAGCAGTTCTTC,NA,TRBJ2-1,TRBD2,TRBV9
CASSLGTSQRETQYF,TGTGCCAGCAGCTTGGGGACTAGTCAAAGAGAGACCCAGTACTTC,NA,TRBJ2-5,TRBD2,TRBV7-2
CASSQDATGGEADTQYF,TGCGCCAGCAGCCAAGATGCTACGGGAGGGGAGGCAGATACGCAGTATTTT,NA,TRBJ2-3,TRBD2,TRBV4-3
CASSFGDSREKLFF,TGTGCCAGCAGCTTTGGGGACAGTCGTGAAAAACTGTTTTTT,NA,TRBJ1-4,TRBD1,TRBV7-9
CSGQGTNEKLFF,TGCAGCGGACAGGGAACTAATGAAAAACTGTTTTTT,NA,TRBJ1-4,TRBD1,TRBV29-1
CSVEVAGGVLEKSRPYNEQFF,TGCAGCGTTGAGGTAGCGGGAGGAGTCTTAGAAAAATCCAGGCCTTACAATGAGCAGTTCTTC,once,TRBJ2-1,TRBD2,TRBV29-1
CASSPGPGQGNPPLHF,TGTGCCAGCAGCCCTGGACCGGGACAGGGGAATCCCCCCCTCCACTTT,NA,TRBJ1-6,TRBD1,TRBV5-4
CASSLERVGEAFF,TGCGCCAGCAGCTTGGAACGGGTTGGGGAAGCTTTCTTT,NA,TRBJ1-1,NA,TRBV5-1
CAITWTGAGNTIYF,TGTGCCATCACCTGGACAGGGGCAGGAAACACCATATATTTT,NA,TRBJ1-3,TRBD1,TRBV6-1